These 18 T cell receptor beta chains came from one sample sequenced in a study of cytomegalovirus exposure and HLA in healthy donors. PCR amplification relied on 60 Vbeta primers (plus 13 Jbeta primers). TCRdb's copy holds only in-frame clones and misses some; the assay was immunoSEQ multiplex PCR. The sample has some 150,000 clones, less than 85% seen once. Sequenced sample: PBMCs. Every receptor here comes from a male donor in good health and CMV-seronegative.

V usage is TRBV7-9 and J usage is TRBJ2-7; 7 bases align to TRBD2. The CDR3 loop spans 16 amino acids. J was trimmed by 2 bases and V by 4 bases; bases with no gene match: 11. CDR1 and CDR2 (germline): SEHNR, FQNEAQ (reference sequence). The CDR3 is CASSSDSGGPPYEQYF. Written as DNA, the CDR3 is TGTGCCAGCAGCTCAGACTCGGGAGGACCCCCCTACGAGCAGTACTTC.

The chain joins TRBV7-9 to TRBJ1-2; 11 bases fit TRBD1. This CDR3 region has 17 residues. The germline gives CDR1 SEHNR, CDR2 FQNEAQ (reference sequence). After removal of 0 bases from V and 4 bases from J, the junction contained 7 bases not matched to a gene. In DNA, the CDR3 is TGTGCCAGCAGCTTAGCTGGGACAGGGGGAATCGGCTATGGCTACACCTTC. This codes for CASSLAGTGGIGYGYTF.

The chain links TRBV2 to TRBJ2-7; 10 nucleotides agree with TRBD2. Per germline, CDR1 SNHLY and CDR2 FYNNEI. The CDR3 length is 15 residues. The V and J ends lost 6 bases and 2 bases, in that order; junction bases with no gene match: 7. Here the CDR3 reads CASRPTSGNTYEQYF. CDR3 nucleotide sequence: TGTGCCAGCAGACCCACTAGCGGGAACACCTACGAGCAGTACTTC.

V is TRBV6-6 and J is TRBJ2-7; 8 bases line up with TRBD1. The CDR3 has 14 amino acids. V was pared by 6 bases and J by 9 bases, with 13 bases of the junction left unmatched. Looked up from germline, CDR1 is MNHNY and CDR2 is SVGAGI (reference sequence). The chain's CDR3 is CASRAGQGRNGQYF. DNA for the CDR3: TGTGCCAGCAGAGCTGGACAGGGTCGGAACGGGCAGTACTTC.

V usage is TRBV9 and J usage is TRBJ2-5; TRBD2 agrees at 8 bases. Germline V lookup: CDR1 SGDLS, CDR2 YYNGEE. There are 15 residues in the CDR3. V shed 6 bases and J 1 base; nucleotides not matched to a gene: 8. The CDR3 region is CASTGGRGSQETQYF. The CDR3 DNA follows: TGTGCCAGCACGGGAGGGAGAGGGTCCCAAGAGACCCAGTACTTC.

This clone was detected once. This rearrangement joins TRBV5-1 to TRBJ2-2; D call uncertain. Germline V CDR1 and CDR2: SGHRS, YFSETQ. Deletions cut 0 bases from V and 0 bases from J, with 6 bases between. The CDR3 totals 15 residues. The CDR3 here is CASSLDTTNTGELFF. The CDR3 DNA follows: TGCGCCAGCAGCTTGGACACGACGAACACCGGGGAGCTGTTTTTT.

The rearrangement uses TRBV7-2 and TRBJ2-3; 13 nucleotides match TRBD2. This CDR3 is 19 amino acids long. Per germline, CDR1 SGHTA and CDR2 FQGNSA. Trimming removed 4 bases from V and 5 bases from J; junction bases left unmatched: 15. The CDR3, as DNA: TGTGCCAGCAGCTCCACCGGGACTAGCGGGGCCTTGGGGGGAGATACGCAGTATTTT. Amino acid sequence: CASSSTGTSGALGGDTQYF. Based on the CDR3 plus reference TRBV7-2 and TRBJ2-3, the full variable domain is GAGVSQSPSNKVTEKGKDVELRCDPISGHTALYWYRQSLGQGLEFLIYFQGNSAPDKSGLPSDRFSAERTGGSVSTLTIQRTQQEDSAVYLCASSSTGTSGALGGDTQYFGPGTRLTVL.

The chain employs TRBV5-1 and TRBJ1-4, with a weak D call TRBD1 (6 bases). The CDR3 covers 15 residues. V was pared by 0 bases and J by 3 bases, with 9 bases between. Germline lookup yields CDR1 SGHRS and CDR2 YFSETQ. CDR3 coding DNA: TGCGCCAGCAGCTTGGCTGGGGGCCCTAATGAAAAACTGTTTTTT. Translation gives CASSLAGGPNEKLFF.

V usage is TRBV5-1 and J usage is TRBJ1-4; TRBD1 might be the D (6 bases). CDR1 and CDR2 from the germline V gene are SGHRS and YFSETQ. With 4 bases removed from V and 8 bases from J, the gap between germline ends came to 18 bases. The CDR3 is 15 residues long. The CDR3 sequence: CASSAQTGSSEKLFF. CDR3 coding DNA: TGCGCCAGCAGCGCACAAACAGGGTCGAGCGAAAAACTGTTTTTT.

This clone was counted at least ten times. This chain connects TRBV6-6 to TRBJ2-7, with D uncertain. Per the germline V gene, CDR1 is MNHNY and CDR2 is SVGAGI (reference sequence). V lost 0 bases to trimming and J lost 6 bases, with 6 bases between them. CDR3 size: 12 residues. The CDR3 here is CASSYSLVEQYF. DNA of the CDR3: TGTGCCAGCAGTTACTCCCTAGTCGAGCAGTACTTC.

The chain has TRBV6-1 and TRBJ2-2; 10 bases align to TRBD1. J lost 5 bases, V lost 7 bases, and 4 bases had no gene match. Germline CDR1 and CDR2: MNHNS and SASEGT. The length of the CDR3 is 14 residues. CDR3 nucleotides: TGTGCCAGCACGACAGGGGGCAGAACCGGGGAGCTGTTTTTT. This codes for CASTTGGRTGELFF.

The V gene is TRBV2, the J gene TRBJ1-2, with 9 bases lining up with TRBD1. Germline V gene lookup returns CDR1 SNHLY and CDR2 FYNNEI. This CDR3 region has 15 residues. The V segment lost 0 bases and the J segment 2 bases; nucleotides outside the gene matches: 1. The CDR3 nucleotides are TGTGCCAGCAGTGAAGCCGGACAGGGGAACTATGGCTACACCTTC. Amino acids: CASSEAGQGNYGYTF.

The chain couples TRBV28 to TRBJ1-3, with 7 nucleotides matching TRBD1. Looked up from germline, CDR1 is MDHEN and CDR2 is SYDVKM. The CDR3 is 13 residues long. After removal of 10 bases from V and 1 base from J, the junction contained 4 bases not matched to a gene. The CDR3 nucleotides read TGTGCCACAACAGGGGATTCTGGAAACACCATATATTTT. Protein product: CATTGDSGNTIYF.

J is TRBJ1-2 and V is TRBV5-6; D not certain. V shed 1 base and J shed 3 bases, with 13 bases lying between them. Per germline, CDR1 SGHDT and CDR2 YYEEEE. CDR3 length: 15 residues. CDR3 nucleotides: TGTGCCAGCAGCTTGTTCGAGGGTTTGCACTATGGCTACACCTTC. It yields the protein CASSLFEGLHYGYTF.

This CDR3 reads CASSVSVAGGYNEQFF. The CDR3 DNA follows: TGTGCCAGCAGCGTATCGGTAGCGGGAGGATACAATGAGCAGTTCTTC. V and J are TRBV9 and TRBJ2-1; 10 bases match TRBD2. Per germline, CDR1 SGDLS and CDR2 YYNGEE. The CDR3 runs 16 residues. Trimming at V came to 1 base and at J to 4 bases, leaving 5 bases not matched to a gene.

The rearrangement uses TRBV5-1 and TRBJ2-2, with 13 bases lining up with TRBD2. The length of the CDR3 is 18 residues. CDR1 is SGHRS and CDR2 is YFSETQ in the germline V gene. V dropped 4 bases and J dropped 5; count of bases not matched to a gene: 11. The CDR3 DNA reads as TGCGCCAGCAGCGCTCCGGGACTAGCGGGATCCCGGACCGGGGAGCTGTTTTTT. It codes for CASSAPGLAGSRTGELFF.

The J gene is TRBJ2-3, the V gene TRBV5-1; 9 bases fit TRBD2. Per the germline V gene, CDR1 is SGHRS and CDR2 is YFSETQ. The CDR3 runs to 16 residues. The J segment lost 1 base and the V segment lost 4 bases, leaving 7 bases of the junction unmatched. The CDR3 loop reads CASSALQRGGTDTQYF. The CDR3 coding sequence is TGCGCCAGCAGCGCGCTCCAGCGGGGGGGCACAGATACGCAGTATTTT.

The V gene is TRBV7-9, the J gene TRBJ1-1, with D perhaps matching TRBD1 (5 bases). Germline V gives CDR1 SEHNR, CDR2 FQNEAQ (reference sequence). CDR3 length: 16 residues. V was cut by 1 base and J by 5 bases, with 17 bases left in between. The CDR3 DNA reads TGTGCCAGCAGCTTAGGAGAAGGGACTTTAAGTACTGAAGCTTTCTTT. Translation gives CASSLGEGTLSTEAFF.